This TCR beta chain comes out of a study of CD8 T cells in ankylosing spondylitis. General observations from the study: For ankylosing spondylitis blood, a TCR beta motif of roughly 8 highly homologous variants appeared characteristic.

CDR3 length: 16 amino acids. Germline assignment: CDR1 DFQATT and CDR2 SNEGSKA (reference sequence). V shed 0 bases and J shed 0 bases, with 12 bases lying between them. This clonotype was seen repeatedly, ten times or more. Its antigen is undetermined. TCRdb redid the calling of the 5' RACE reads with MiXCR, one entry per CDR3 protein. The table includes roughly 490,000 distinct CDR3 sequences, approximately 5% detected once. The sample taken for sequencing was blood, either unsorted or a sorted T cell fraction (not recorded which). The V call is TRBV20-1, the J call TRBJ2-1; no firm D call. The sequence derives from a male donor with ankylosing spondylitis. The CDR3 region has the DNA TGCAGTGCTAGAGAGGGCCGGGTTAGCTCCTACAATGAGCAGTTCTTC. The encoded protein is CSAREGRVSSYNEQFF.